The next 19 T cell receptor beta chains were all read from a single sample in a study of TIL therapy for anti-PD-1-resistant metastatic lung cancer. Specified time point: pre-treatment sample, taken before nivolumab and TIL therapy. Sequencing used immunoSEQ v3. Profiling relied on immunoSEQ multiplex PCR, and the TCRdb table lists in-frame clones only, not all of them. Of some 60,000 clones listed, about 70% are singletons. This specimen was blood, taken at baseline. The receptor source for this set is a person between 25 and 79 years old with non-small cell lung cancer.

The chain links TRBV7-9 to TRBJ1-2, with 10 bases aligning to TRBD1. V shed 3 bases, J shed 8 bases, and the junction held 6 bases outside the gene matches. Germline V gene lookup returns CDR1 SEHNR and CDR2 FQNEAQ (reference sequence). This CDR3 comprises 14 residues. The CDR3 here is CASSFAGQGGGYTF. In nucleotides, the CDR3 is TGTGCCAGCAGCTTCGCCGGACAGGGGGGCGGCTACACCTTC.

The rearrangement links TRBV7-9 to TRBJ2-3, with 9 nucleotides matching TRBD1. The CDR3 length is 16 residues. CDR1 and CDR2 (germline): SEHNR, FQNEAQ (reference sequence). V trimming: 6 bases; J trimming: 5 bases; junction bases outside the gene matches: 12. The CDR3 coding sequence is TGTGCCAGCAGTCCTTACCTGGGACAGGGAAGAGATACGCAGTATTTT. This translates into CASSPYLGQGRDTQYF.

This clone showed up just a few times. This CDR3 reads CASSLTSVYEQYF. The CDR3 bases are TGTGCCAGCAGTTTGACTAGCGTGTACGAGCAGTACTTC. The chain combines TRBV27 with TRBJ2-7, with 8 bases lining up with TRBD2. This CDR3 is built from 13 residues. J gave up 4 bases and V 3 bases, and 2 bases lay outside the gene matches. Germline CDR1 MNHEY, CDR2 SMNVEV (reference sequence).

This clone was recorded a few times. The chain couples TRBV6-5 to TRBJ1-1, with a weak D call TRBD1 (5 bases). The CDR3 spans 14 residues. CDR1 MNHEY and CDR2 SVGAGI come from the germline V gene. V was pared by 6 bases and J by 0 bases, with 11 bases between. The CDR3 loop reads CASSFDSLNTEAFF. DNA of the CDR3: TGTGCCAGCAGCTTCGACAGCCTGAACACTGAAGCTTTCTTT.

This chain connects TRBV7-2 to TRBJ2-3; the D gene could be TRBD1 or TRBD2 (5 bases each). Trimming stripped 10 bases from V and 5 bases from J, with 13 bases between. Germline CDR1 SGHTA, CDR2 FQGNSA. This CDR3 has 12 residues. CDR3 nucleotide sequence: TGTGCCACCTCACAGGCGGGAGATACGCAGTATTTT. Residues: CATSQAGDTQYF.

The CDR3 DNA follows: TGTGCCTGGAGTTATGGAGAAGCGGGAACCTACGAGCAGTACTTC. This sequence encodes CAWSYGEAGTYEQYF. This chain joins TRBV30 and TRBJ2-5; 7 bases line up with TRBD2. The DNA end favors TRBJ2-7, so the J call may be wrong. CDR1 is GTSNPN, CDR2 SVGIG, per germline (reference sequence). The CDR3 contains 15 residues.

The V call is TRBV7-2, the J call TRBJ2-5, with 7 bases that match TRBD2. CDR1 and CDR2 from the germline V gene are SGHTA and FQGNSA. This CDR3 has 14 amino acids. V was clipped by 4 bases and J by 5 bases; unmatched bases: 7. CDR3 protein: CASSWGGRGETQYF. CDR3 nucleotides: TGTGCCAGCAGCTGGGGAGGGCGGGGGGAGACCCAGTACTTC.

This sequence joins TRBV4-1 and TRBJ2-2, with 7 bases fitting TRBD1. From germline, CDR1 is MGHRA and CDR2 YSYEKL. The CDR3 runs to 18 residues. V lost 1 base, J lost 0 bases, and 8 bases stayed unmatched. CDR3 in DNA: TGCGCCAGCAGCCAAGGAACTCGGACAGGAGCGAACACCGGGGAGCTGTTTTTT. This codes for CASSQGTRTGANTGELFF.

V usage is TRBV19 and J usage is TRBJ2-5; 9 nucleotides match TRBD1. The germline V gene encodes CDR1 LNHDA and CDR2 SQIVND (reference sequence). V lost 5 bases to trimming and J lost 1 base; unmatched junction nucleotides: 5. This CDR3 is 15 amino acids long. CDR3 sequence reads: CASSAYRGLQETQYF. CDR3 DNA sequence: TGTGCCAGTAGTGCCTACAGGGGGCTCCAAGAGACCCAGTACTTC.

DNA of the CDR3: TGTGCCAGCAGTACACTAGGACAGGGGAAGAACACTGAAGCTTTCTTT. It is translated as CASSTLGQGKNTEAFF. The chain carries TRBV28 and TRBJ1-1; TRBD1 aligns across 9 bases. The CDR3 sequence is 16 residues long. The V and J ends lost 5 bases and 1 base, in that order; junction bases with no gene match: 8. Germline V CDR1 and CDR2: MDHEN, SYDVKM.

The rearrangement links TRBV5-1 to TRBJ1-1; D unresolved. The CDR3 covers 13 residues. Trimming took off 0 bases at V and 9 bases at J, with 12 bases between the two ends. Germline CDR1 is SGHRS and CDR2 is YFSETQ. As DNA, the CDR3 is TGCGCCAGCAGCTTGGAGCCGGGAGGTCAAGCTTTCTTT. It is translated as CASSLEPGGQAFF.

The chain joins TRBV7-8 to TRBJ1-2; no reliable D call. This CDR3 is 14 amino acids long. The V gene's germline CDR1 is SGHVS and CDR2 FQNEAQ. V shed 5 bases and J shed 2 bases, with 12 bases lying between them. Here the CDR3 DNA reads TGTGCCAGCAGCCCCTTAGGCCTGAACTATGGCTACACCTTC. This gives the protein CASSPLGLNYGYTF. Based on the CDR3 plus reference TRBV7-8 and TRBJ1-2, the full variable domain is GAGVSQSPRYKVAKRGQDVALRCDPISGHVSLFWYQQALGQGPEFLTYFQNEAQLDKSGLPSDRFFAERPEGSVSTLKIQRTQQEDSAVYLCASSPLGLNYGYTFGSGTRLTVV.

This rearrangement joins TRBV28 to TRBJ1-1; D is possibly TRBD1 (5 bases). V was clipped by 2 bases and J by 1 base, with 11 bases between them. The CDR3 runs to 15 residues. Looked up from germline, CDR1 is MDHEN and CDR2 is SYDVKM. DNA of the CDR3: TGTGCCAGCAGTTTACGGGGAAGGGGGAACACTGAAGCTTTCTTT. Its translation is CASSLRGRGNTEAFF.

This CDR3 reads CASSKTGGSGNTIYF. The CDR3 DNA is TGCGCCAGCAGCAAGACAGGGGGAAGTGGAAACACCATATATTTT. The V call is TRBV10-2, the J call TRBJ1-3; 9 bases line up with TRBD1. The J segment lost 3 bases and the V segment lost 6 bases, leaving 6 bases of the junction unmatched. Per the germline V gene, CDR1 is WSHSY and CDR2 is SAAADI. This CDR3 contains 15 residues.

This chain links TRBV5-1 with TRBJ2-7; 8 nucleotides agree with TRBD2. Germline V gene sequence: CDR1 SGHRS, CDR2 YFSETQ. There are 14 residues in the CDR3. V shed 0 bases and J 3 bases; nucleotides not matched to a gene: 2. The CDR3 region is CASSLGSGVYEQYF. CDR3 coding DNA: TGCGCCAGCAGCTTGGGTAGCGGGGTCTACGAGCAGTACTTC.

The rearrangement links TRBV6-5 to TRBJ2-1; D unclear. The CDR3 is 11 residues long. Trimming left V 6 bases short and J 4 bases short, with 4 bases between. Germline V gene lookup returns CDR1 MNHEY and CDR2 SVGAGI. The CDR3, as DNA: TGTGCCAGCAGCGCGTACAATGAGCAGTTCTTC. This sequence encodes CASSAYNEQFF.

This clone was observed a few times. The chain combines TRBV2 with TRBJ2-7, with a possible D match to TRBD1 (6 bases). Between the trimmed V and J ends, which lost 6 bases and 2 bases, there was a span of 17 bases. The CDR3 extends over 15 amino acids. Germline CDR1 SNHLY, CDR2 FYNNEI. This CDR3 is CASRRIGTSTYEQYF. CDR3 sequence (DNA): TGTGCCAGCAGGAGGATCGGGACATCGACCTACGAGCAGTACTTC.

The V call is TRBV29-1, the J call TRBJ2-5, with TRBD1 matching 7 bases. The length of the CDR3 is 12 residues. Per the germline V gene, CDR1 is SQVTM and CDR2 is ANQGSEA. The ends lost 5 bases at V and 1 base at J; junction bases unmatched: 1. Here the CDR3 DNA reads TGCAGCGTTCGACAGGGCCAAGAGACCCAGTACTTC. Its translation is CSVRQGQETQYF.

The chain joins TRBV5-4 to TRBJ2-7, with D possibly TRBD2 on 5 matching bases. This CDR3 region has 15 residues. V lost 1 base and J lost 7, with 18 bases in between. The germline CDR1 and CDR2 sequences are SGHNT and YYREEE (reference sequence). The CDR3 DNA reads TGTGCCAGCAGCTTGTCTTTCCGTGCGGCGGGTGAGCAGTACTTC. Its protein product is CASSLSFRAAGEQYF. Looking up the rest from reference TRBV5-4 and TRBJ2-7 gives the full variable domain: ETGVTQSPTHLIKTRGQQVTLRCSSQSGHNTVSWYQQALGQGPQFIFQYYREEENGRGNFPPRFSGLQFPNYSSELNVNALELDDSALYLCASSLSFRAAGEQYFGPGTRLTVT.